This T cell receptor beta chain was recorded in a study of blood T cell repertoires in COVID-19. Data came from immunoSEQ multiplex PCR; TCRdb stores just in-frame clones and leaves some out. The sample records about 240,000 clones, about 85% being singletons. Only a few counts were recorded for this clone. Other DNA sequences in the same sample also yield this CDR3. The V and J ends lost 0 bases and 5 bases, in that order; junction bases with no gene match: 2. The germline V gene encodes CDR1 SGHNT and CDR2 YYREEE (reference sequence). This CDR3 comprises 14 residues. Source material: peripheral blood. This chain joins TRBV5-4 and TRBJ2-5; TRBD1 agrees at 9 bases. This TCR was sampled from a woman aged 60 to 75 with active or convalescent COVID-19. The CDR3 coding sequence is TGTGCCAGCAGCTTGGCCGGGACAGGGGAGACCCAGTACTTC. Amino acid sequence: CASSLAGTGETQYF.